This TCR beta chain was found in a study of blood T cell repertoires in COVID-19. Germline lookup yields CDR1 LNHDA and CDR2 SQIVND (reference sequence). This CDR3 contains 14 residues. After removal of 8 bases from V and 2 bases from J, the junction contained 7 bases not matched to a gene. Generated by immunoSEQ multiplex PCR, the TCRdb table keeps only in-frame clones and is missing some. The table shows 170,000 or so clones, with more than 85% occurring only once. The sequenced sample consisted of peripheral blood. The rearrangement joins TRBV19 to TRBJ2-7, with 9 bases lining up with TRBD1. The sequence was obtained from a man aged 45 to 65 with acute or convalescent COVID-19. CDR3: CASHPGQGTYEQYF. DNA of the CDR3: TGTGCCAGTCACCCGGGACAGGGCACCTACGAGCAGTACTTC.